This T cell receptor (beta chain) was identified in a study of vaccination and CD4 T cells after COVID-19. On this clonotype: Its antigen is unknown.

The CDR3 covers 13 residues. With the Oncomine TCR Beta short-read assay, DNA from cultured CD4+ T cells was sequenced. TCRdb itself ran the PCR reads through MiXCR, one entry per CDR3 protein. The sample lists some 20,000 distinct CDR3 sequences; 43% were seen once. Specified treatment: approximately 10-day PBMC culture with coronavirus spike peptide pools or control peptides (ViraFEST assay). This TCR was sampled from a human donor who had recovered from COVID-19. V gene TRBV21-1 combines with J gene TRBJ1-2; TRBD1 was called by the table and not checked on the DNA. TRBV21-1 is annotated as a pseudogene. Sequenced material: CD4+ T cells from blood, cultured in vitro, taken after SARS-CoV-2 vaccination. The DNA of the CDR3 is TGTGCCAGCAGCAAGGTGACAGATTATGGCTACACCTTC. Its protein product is CASSKVTDYGYTF.